This T cell receptor beta chain was recorded in a study of T cell responses to AZD1222 COVID-19 vaccine (dated by TCRdb to the early 2020s). Study-level background: TCR sequencing covered fewer than 250 trial participants: some 210 given two doses of AZD1222 and approximately 26 given two doses of MenACWY control vaccine. Trial participants were enrolled by age into subgroups of 18-55, 56-69 and 70-plus years, and around 140, 26 and 57 TCR-sequenced participants, respectively, were included in these subgroups.

The CDR3 regions of human TCRbeta chains were subjected to immunosequencing. The study's own analysis went as follows. Repertoire TCRs were matched against a reference library of SARS-CoV-2-specific TCRs generated with the MIRA antigen-specificity platform. Breadth was defined as the fraction of unique TCRs that were SARS-CoV-2-associated, and depth was defined as the fraction of total T cells that were SARS-CoV-2-associated. Using the MIRA data, every spike-specific TCR was mapped to the spike region that the TCR reacted to and assigned to either a CD4 or a CD8 class. Log10-transformed breadth and depth values were compared by one-way ANOVA with Sidak's multiple comparisons tests. Drawn from immuneACCESS, this table holds only the in-frame rearrangements with V and J called that TCRdb kept. Clones are partly lost; checked studies trace under half to an unresolved V gene and leave the rest unexplained. The DNA was the basis for D and trimming; V, J and clone size are from that table. This sample comprises over 130,000 clones, around 89% of them detected only once. The biggest ten clones account for more than 3% of the sample.

Broad study findings and their caveats: Because no day 14 peak-response samples were available, the repertoires could be characterized only after the peak T cell response. A significant rise in spike-specific TCR breadth and depth was observed after two AZD1222 doses relative to day 0 and relative to MenACWY recipients. Participants were mostly white British and included more females than males, and it was suggested by the authors that clonal diversity may have been underestimated. Only five or six AZD1222 recipients were SARS-CoV-2 seropositive at baseline, limiting conclusions about previously exposed vaccinees. Reportedly, close to half of the unique spike-specific TCRs recognized epitopes lying outside the regions that are mutated in the B.1.351 and B.1.1.7 variants. The 56-69-year group was small, and its depth increase did not reach significance, likely because of low power. The vaccine-associated CD4 TCRs covered the entire spike protein, and the dominant responses fell in regions 160-218 and 743-854.

V is trimmed back by 2 bases and J by 3 bases, and the junction contains 5 bases that no gene match accounts for. From a lookup of the germline V gene, CDR1 and CDR2 are SGHTS and YDEGEE. There are 15 amino acids in the CDR3, from cysteine to phenylalanine inclusive. Of the read, only the CDR3 DNA is kept; its 45 bases are in frame from base 1. In the case of this clone: Its antigen is not yet known. No qualities accompany the bases; no much larger clone lies one base away.

Read against the paper, the sample's time point label means: about 28 days (+/-7) after the second vaccine dose. AZD1222 recipients whose second dose came at about 4 weeks and those whose second dose came at about 12 weeks were combined into one group, since spike-specific TCR depth and breadth did not differ between the two schedules. Vaccinee samples came from UK trials COV001 and COV002, including a single-blind randomized controlled phase 2/3 trial of AZD1222 (ChAdOx1 nCoV-19) in healthy adults. For TCRbeta chain sequencing, PBMC samples were collected from trial participants at day 0 and at day 28 after the second dose.

The sequencing here drew on peripheral blood, taken 28 days after the second AZD1222 dose. Here the chain combines TRBV5-8 and TRBJ2-7, with 10 central nucleotides matching TRBD1. The TCR was taken from an adult who received the AZD1222 COVID-19 vaccine. The nucleotides read TGTGCCAGCAGCTTACCCGGGACAGGGGTCTACGAGCAGTACTTC. Its coded protein is CASSLPGTGVYEQYF.